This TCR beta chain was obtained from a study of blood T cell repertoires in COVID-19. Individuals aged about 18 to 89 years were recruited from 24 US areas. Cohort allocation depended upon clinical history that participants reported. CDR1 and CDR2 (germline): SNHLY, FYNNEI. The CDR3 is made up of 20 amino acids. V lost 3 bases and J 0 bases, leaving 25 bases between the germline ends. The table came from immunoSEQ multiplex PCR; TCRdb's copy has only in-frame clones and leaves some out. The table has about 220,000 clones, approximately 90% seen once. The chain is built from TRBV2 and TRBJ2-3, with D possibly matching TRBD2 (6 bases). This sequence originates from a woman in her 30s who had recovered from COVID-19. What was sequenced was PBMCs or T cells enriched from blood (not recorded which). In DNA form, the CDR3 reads TGTGCCAGCAGTGATCCGGGTTGGGGGGTTGACGATTCTAGCACAGATACGCAGTATTTT. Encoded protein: CASSDPGWGVDDSSTDTQYF.